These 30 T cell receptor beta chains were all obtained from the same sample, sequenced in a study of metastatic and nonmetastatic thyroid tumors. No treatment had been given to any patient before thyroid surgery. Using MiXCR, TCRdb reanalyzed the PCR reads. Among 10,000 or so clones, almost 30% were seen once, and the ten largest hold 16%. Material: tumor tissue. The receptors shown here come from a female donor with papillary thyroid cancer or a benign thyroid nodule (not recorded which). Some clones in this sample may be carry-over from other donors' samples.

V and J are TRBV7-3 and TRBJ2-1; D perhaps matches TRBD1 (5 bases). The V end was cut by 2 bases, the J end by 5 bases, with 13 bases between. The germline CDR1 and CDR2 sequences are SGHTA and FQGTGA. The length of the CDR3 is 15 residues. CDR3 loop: CASSLRQGVNNEQFF. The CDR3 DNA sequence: TGTGCCAGCAGCTTACGTCAGGGCGTGAACAATGAGCAGTTCTTC.

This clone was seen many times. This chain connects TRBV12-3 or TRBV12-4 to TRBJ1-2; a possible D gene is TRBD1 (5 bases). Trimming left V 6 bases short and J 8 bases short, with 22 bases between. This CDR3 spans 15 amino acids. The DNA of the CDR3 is TGTGCCAGCAGCAGGTCGACAGAGCCTTTCTTCGGCTACACCTTC. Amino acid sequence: CASSRSTEPFFGYTF.

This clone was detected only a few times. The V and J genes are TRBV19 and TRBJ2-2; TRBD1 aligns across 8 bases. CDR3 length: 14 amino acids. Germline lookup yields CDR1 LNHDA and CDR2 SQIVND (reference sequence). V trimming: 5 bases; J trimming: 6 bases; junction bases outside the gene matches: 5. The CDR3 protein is CASSGLTGAGELFF. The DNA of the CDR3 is TGTGCCAGTAGTGGATTGACAGGGGCCGGGGAGCTGTTTTTT.

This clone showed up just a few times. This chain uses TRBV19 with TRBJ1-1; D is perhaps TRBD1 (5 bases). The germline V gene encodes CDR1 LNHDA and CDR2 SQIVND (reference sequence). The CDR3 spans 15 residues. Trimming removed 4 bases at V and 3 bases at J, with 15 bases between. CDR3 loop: CASSRDGTADTEAFF. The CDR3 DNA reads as TGTGCCAGTAGTAGGGACGGGACCGCGGACACTGAAGCTTTCTTT.

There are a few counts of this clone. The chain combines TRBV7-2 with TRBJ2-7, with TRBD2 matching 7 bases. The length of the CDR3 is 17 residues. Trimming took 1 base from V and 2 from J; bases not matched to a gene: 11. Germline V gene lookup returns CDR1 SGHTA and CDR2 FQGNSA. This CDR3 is CASSLGFGGSLAYEQYF. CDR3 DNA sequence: TGTGCCAGCAGCTTAGGCTTCGGCGGGAGCCTCGCCTACGAGCAGTACTTC.

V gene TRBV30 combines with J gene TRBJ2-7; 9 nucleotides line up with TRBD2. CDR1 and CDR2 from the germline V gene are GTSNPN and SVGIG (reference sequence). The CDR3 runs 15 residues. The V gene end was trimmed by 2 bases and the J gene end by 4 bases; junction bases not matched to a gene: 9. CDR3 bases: TGTGCCTGGAGTCAGAGCGCGGGAGGGCCTTACGAGCAGTACTTC. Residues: CAWSQSAGGPYEQYF.

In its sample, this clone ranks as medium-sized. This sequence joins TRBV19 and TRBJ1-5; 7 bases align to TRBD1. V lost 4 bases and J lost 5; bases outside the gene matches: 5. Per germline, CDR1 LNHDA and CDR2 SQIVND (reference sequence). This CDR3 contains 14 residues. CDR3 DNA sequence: TGTGCCAGTAGTAGCGACAGGGTCTATCAGCCCCAGCATTTT. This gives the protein CASSSDRVYQPQHF.

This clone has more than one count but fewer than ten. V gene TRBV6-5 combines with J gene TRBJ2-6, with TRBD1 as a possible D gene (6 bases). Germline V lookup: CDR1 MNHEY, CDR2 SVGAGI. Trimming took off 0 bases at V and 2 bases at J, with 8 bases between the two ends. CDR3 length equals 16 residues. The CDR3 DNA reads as TGTGCCAGCAGTTACTCAACAGGGACTGGGGCCAACGTCCTGACTTTC. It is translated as CASSYSTGTGANVLTF.

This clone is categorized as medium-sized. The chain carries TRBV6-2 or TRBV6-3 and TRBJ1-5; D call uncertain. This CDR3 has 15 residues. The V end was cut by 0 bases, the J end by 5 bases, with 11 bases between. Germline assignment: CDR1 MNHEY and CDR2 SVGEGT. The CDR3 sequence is CASSYSYSRDQPQHF. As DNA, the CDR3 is TGTGCCAGCAGTTACTCGTACAGCCGGGATCAGCCCCAGCATTTT.

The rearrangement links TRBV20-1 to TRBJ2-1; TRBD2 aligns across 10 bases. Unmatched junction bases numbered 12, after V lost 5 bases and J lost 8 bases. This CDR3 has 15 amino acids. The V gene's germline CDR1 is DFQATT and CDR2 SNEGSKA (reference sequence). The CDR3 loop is CSAPELAGVSDEQFF. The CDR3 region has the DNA TGCAGTGCTCCCGAGCTAGCGGGAGTATCGGATGAGCAGTTCTTC.

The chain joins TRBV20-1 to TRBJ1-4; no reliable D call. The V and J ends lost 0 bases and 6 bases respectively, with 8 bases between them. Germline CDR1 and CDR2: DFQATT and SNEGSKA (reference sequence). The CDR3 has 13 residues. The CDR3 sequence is CSARDPQYEKLFF. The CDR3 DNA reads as TGCAGTGCTAGAGATCCCCAATATGAAAAACTGTTTTTT.

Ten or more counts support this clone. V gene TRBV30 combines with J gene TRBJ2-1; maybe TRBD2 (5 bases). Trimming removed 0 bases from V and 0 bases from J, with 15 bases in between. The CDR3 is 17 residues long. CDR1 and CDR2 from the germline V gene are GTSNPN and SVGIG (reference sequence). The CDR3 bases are TGTGCCTGGAGTGTGGGTGTCCTAGCAAGCTCCTACAATGAGCAGTTCTTC. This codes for CAWSVGVLASSYNEQFF. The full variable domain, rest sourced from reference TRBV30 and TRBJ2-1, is SQTIHQWPATLVQPVGSPLSLECTVEGTSNPNLYWYRQAAGRGLQLLFYSVGIGQISSEVPQNLSASRPQDRQFILSSKKLLLSDSGFYLCAWSVGVLASSYNEQFFGPGTRLTVL.

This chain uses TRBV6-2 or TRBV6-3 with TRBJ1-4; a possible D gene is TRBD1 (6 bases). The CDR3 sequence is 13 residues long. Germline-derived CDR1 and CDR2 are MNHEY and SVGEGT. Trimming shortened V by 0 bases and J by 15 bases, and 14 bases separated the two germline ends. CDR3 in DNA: TGTGCCAGCAGTTACTCACAGGGTTTGAATTTGTTTTTT. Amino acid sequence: CASSYSQGLNLFF.

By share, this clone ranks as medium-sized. In DNA, the CDR3 is TGTGCCAGCAGCCCTCTTAGCGGGGGGGGCACAGATACGCAGTATTTT. Translated: CASSPLSGGGTDTQYF. The V and J genes are TRBV9 and TRBJ2-3, with TRBD2 matching over 11 bases. Germline loops: CDR1 SGDLS, CDR2 YYNGEE. Germline trimming cut 4 bases from V and 1 base from J; bases unmatched to any gene: 5. The CDR3 is 16 amino acids.

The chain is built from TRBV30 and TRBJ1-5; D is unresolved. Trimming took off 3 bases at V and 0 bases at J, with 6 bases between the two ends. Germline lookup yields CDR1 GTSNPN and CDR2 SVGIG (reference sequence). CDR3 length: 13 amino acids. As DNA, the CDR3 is TGTGCCTGGAGACAATATAGCAATCAGCCCCAGCATTTT. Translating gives CAWRQYSNQPQHF.

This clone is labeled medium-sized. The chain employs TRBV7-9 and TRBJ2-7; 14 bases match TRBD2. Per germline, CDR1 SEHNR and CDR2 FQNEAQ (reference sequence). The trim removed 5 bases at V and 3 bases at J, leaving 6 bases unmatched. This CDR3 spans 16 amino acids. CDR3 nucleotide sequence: TGTGCCAGCAGCCCGAAGGGACTAGCGGGAGTCTACGAGCAGTACTTC. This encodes CASSPKGLAGVYEQYF.

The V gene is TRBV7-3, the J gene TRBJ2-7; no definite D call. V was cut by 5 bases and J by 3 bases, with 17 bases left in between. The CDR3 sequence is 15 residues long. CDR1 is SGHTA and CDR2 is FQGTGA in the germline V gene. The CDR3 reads CASSRGRAGVYEQYF. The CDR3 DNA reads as TGTGCCAGCAGCCGAGGAAGAGCCGGAGTCTACGAGCAGTACTTC.

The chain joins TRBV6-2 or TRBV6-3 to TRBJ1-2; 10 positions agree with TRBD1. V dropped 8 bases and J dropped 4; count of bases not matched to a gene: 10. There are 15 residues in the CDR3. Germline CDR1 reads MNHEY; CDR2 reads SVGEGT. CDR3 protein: CASLLSRTGGYGYTF. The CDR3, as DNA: TGTGCCAGCCTCCTATCCCGGACAGGGGGCTATGGCTACACCTTC.

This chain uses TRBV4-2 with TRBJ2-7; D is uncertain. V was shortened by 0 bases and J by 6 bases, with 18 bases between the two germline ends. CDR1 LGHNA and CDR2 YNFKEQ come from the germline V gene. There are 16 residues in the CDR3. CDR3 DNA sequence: TGTGCCAGCAGCCAAGATATGGGCCACAGAGCCTCCGAGCAGTACTTC. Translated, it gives CASSQDMGHRASEQYF.

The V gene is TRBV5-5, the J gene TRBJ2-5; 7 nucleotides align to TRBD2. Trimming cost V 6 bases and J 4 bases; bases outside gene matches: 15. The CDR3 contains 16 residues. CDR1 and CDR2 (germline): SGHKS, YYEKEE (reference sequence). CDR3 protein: CASKRGAGSWGETQYF. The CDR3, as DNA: TGTGCCAGCAAGCGGGGTGCCGGGTCCTGGGGAGAGACCCAGTACTTC.

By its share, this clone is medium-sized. CDR3 sequence: CASSYDRHNEKLFF. The CDR3 DNA reads TGTGCCAGCAGTTACGACAGGCATAATGAAAAACTGTTTTTT. The V gene is TRBV12-3 or TRBV12-4, the J gene TRBJ1-4; D might be TRBD1 (6 bases). CDR3 length: 14 amino acids. V was cut by 4 bases and J by 4 bases, with 10 bases left in between.

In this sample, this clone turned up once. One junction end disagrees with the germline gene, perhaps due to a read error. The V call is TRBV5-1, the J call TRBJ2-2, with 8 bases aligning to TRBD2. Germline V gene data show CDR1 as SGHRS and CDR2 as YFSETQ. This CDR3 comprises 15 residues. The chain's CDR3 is CASSGGLAATVELFF. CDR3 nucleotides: TGCGCCAGCAGCGGCGGACTAGCCGCCACCGTGGAGCTGTTTTTT.

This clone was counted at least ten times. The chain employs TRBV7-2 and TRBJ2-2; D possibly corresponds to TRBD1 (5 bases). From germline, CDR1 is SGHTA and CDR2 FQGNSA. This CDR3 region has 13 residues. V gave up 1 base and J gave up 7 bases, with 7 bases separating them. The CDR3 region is CASSLGQLGELFF. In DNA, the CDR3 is TGTGCCAGCAGCTTAGGACAGCTCGGGGAGCTGTTTTTT.

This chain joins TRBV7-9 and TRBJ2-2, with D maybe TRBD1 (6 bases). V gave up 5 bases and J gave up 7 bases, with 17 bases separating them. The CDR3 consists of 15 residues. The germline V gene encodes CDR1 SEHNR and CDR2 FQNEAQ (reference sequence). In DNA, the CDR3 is TGTGCCAGCAGCGATACCCCAGGGGCGGGCGGGGAGCTGTTTTTT. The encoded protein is CASSDTPGAGGELFF.

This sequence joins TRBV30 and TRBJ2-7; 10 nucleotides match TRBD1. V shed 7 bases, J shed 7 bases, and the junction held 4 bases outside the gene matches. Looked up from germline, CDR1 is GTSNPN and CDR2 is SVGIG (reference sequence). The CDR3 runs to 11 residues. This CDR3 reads CALGQGGEQYF. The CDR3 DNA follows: TGTGCCTTAGGACAGGGGGGTGAGCAGTACTTC.

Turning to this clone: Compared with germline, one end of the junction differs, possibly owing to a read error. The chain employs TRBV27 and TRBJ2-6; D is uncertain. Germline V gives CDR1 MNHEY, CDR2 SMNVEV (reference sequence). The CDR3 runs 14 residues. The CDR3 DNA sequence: TGTGCCAGCAGTTTAAGCTCTTGGGCCAACGTCCTGACCTTC. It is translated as CASSLSSWANVLTF.

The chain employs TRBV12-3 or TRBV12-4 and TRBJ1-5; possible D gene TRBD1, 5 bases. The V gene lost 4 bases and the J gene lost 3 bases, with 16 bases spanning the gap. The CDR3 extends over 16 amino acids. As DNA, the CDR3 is TGTGCCAGCAGTTATTCATGGGGCCTGGTCAATCAGCCCCAGCATTTT. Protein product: CASSYSWGLVNQPQHF.

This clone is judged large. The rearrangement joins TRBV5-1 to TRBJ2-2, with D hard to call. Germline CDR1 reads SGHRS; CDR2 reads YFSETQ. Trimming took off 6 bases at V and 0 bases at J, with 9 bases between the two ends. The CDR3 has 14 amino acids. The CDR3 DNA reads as TGCGCCAGCAAGGGCAGCCCGAACACCGGGGAGCTGTTTTTT. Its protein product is CASKGSPNTGELFF. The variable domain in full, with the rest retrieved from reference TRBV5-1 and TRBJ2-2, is KAGVTQTPRYLIKTRGQQVTLSCSPISGHRSVSWYQQTPGQGLQFLFEYFSETQRNKGNFPGRFSGRQFSNSRSEMNVSTLELGDSALYLCASKGSPNTGELFFGEGSRLTVL.

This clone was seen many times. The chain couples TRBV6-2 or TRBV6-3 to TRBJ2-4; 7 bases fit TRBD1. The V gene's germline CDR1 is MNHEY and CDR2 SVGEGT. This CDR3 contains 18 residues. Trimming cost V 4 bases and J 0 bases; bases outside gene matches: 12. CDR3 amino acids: CASSSIPLTGSAKNIQYF. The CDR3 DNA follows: TGTGCCAGCAGTTCGATACCCCTGACAGGGTCAGCCAAAAACATTCAGTACTTC.

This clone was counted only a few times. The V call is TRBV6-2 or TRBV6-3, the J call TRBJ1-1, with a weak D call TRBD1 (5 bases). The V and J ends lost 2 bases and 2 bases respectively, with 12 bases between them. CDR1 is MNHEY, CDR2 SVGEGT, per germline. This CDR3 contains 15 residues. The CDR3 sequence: CASSYALTGNTEAFF. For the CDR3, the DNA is TGTGCCAGCAGTTACGCCTTAACAGGAAACACTGAAGCTTTCTTT.